This T cell receptor beta chain is from a study of T cells after yellow fever vaccination. Study background: For low cell numbers, libraries were made with SMART-Seq v4 Ultra Low Input.

Trimming cost V 0 bases and J 6 bases, with 12 bases left between them. Looked up from germline, CDR1 is LGHNA and CDR2 is YSLEER. This CDR3 contains 15 residues. Overall study findings and caveats: Highly abundant clonotypes carried over from the bulk population could end up in FACS-sorted repertoires as contaminants. In post-booster samples, most primary-vaccination clones reappeared (under 98% CD4, 70% to 90% CD8).

This clonotype has just a few counts. Its antigen remains unknown. The TCR cDNA carried a universal primer site and UMIs from 5'RACE template switching. TCRdb re-called the 5' RACE reads through MiXCR, storing one row per CDR3 protein. In the table there are under 400,000 distinct CDR3 sequences, under 14% of which are singletons. Sequenced here: PBMCs, sampled on the day of the first yellow fever vaccination. The chain carries TRBV4-3 and TRBJ2-1; a possible D gene is TRBD1 (6 bases). The TCR was taken from a man younger than 35 who received the YFV17D yellow fever vaccine. The CDR3 is CASSQDQGTTNEQFF. DNA of the CDR3: TGCGCCAGCAGCCAAGATCAGGGGACGACCAATGAGCAGTTCTTC.